Below are 16 T cell receptor beta chains sequenced from a single sample in a study of OX40 agonist ivuxolimab in advanced cancers. Profiling relied on immunoSEQ multiplex PCR, and the TCRdb table lists in-frame clones only, not all of them. The sample holds about 58,000 clones, 86% seen once. Sample: CD4+ or CD8+ T cells sorted from blood, taken in a trial of the OX40 agonist ivuxolimab. The receptors derive from an adult with an advanced solid tumor such as melanoma, head and neck, liver or kidney cancer.

V is TRBV5-5 and J is TRBJ2-7; no clear D gene. Looked up from germline, CDR1 is SGHKS and CDR2 is YYEKEE (reference sequence). Between the trimmed V and J ends, which lost 3 bases and 2 bases, there was a span of 15 bases. This CDR3 spans 15 amino acids. The CDR3 sequence is CASSSGDVGPYEQYF. CDR3 in DNA: TGTGCCAGCAGCTCAGGTGATGTCGGTCCCTACGAGCAGTACTTC.

The rearrangement uses TRBV15 and TRBJ2-4, with a possible D match to TRBD1 (6 bases). This CDR3 region has 16 residues. Looked up from germline, CDR1 is LNHNV and CDR2 is YYDKDF (reference sequence). V lost 2 bases and J 1 base, leaving 12 bases between the germline ends. Here the CDR3 DNA reads TGTGCCACCAGCAGAACCTCGCAGGGGGCCAAAAACATTCAGTACTTC. This translates into CATSRTSQGAKNIQYF.

In this sample, this clone turned up a few times. This chain joins TRBV11-3 and TRBJ1-4, with 7 bases matching TRBD1. The CDR3 covers 15 residues. Germline V gene sequence: CDR1 SGHNT, CDR2 YENEEA. Trimming took 3 bases from V and 5 from J; bases not matched to a gene: 6. The CDR3 here is CASSFRQGGNEKLFF. CDR3 DNA: TGTGCCAGCAGCTTCAGACAGGGTGGAAATGAAAAACTGTTTTTT.

The chain is built from TRBV7-2 and TRBJ2-5; 7 nucleotides match TRBD1. Germline assignment: CDR1 SGHTA and CDR2 FQGNSA. V dropped 1 base and J dropped 5; count of bases not matched to a gene: 7. The CDR3 has 15 amino acids. CDR3 nucleotide sequence: TGTGCCAGCAGCTTAGGCTGGCTAGGGGGCGAGACCCAGTACTTC. Residues: CASSLGWLGGETQYF.

The genes are TRBV5-1 and TRBJ2-7; TRBD1 aligns across 7 bases. Per germline, CDR1 SGHRS and CDR2 YFSETQ. CDR3 length equals 15 residues. V gave up 4 bases and J gave up 0 bases; unmatched junction bases: 7. The CDR3 sequence: CASSRTGVPSYEQYF. The DNA for the CDR3 is TGCGCCAGCAGCCGTACAGGGGTCCCCTCCTACGAGCAGTACTTC. The variable domain in full, completed from reference TRBV5-1 and TRBJ2-7, reads KAGVTQTPRYLIKTRGQQVTLSCSPISGHRSVSWYQQTPGQGLQFLFEYFSETQRNKGNFPGRFSGRQFSNSRSEMNVSTLELGDSALYLCASSRTGVPSYEQYFGPGTRLTVT.

This chain links TRBV7-2 with TRBJ1-1, with 10 bases that match TRBD1. CDR1 and CDR2 from the germline V gene are SGHTA and FQGNSA. With 4 bases clipped from V and 3 bases from J, the junction kept 8 bases outside the gene matches. This CDR3 has 16 residues. The CDR3 nucleotides are TGTGCCAGCAGCTCGGGACAGGGGATTGTATACACTGAAGCTTTCTTT. As protein: CASSSGQGIVYTEAFF. Combining the CDR3 with reference TRBV7-2 and TRBJ1-1 gives the whole variable domain GAGVSQSPSNKVTEKGKDVELRCDPISGHTALYWYRQSLGQGLEFLIYFQGNSAPDKSGLPSDRFSAERTGGSVSTLTIQRTQQEDSAVYLCASSSGQGIVYTEAFFGQGTRLTVV.

The chain couples TRBV5-1 to TRBJ2-2; the match to TRBD2 covers 8 bases. This CDR3 contains 16 residues. V dropped 0 bases and J dropped 2; count of bases not matched to a gene: 3. Germline assignment: CDR1 SGHRS and CDR2 YFSETQ. CDR3 in amino acids: CASSLVSGVNTGELFF. The CDR3 nucleotides are TGCGCCAGCAGCTTGGTTAGCGGGGTTAACACCGGGGAGCTGTTTTTT.

CDR3 amino acids: CSAWDSGVEKLFF. As DNA, the CDR3 is TGCAGCGCCTGGGACAGTGGGGTTGAAAAACTGTTTTTT. This chain uses TRBV29-1 with TRBJ1-4; the match to TRBD1 covers 7 bases. Germline assignment: CDR1 SQVTM and CDR2 ANQGSEA. This CDR3 spans 13 amino acids. Trimming cost V 7 bases and J 7 bases; bases outside gene matches: 9.

V gene TRBV9 combines with J gene TRBJ2-7; D tentatively fits TRBD1 or TRBD2 (6 bases each). With 3 bases removed from V and 6 bases from J, the gap between germline ends came to 19 bases. Germline assignment: CDR1 SGDLS and CDR2 YYNGEE. The CDR3 is made up of 15 amino acids. The CDR3 bases are TGTGCCAGCAGCGCGGGGGTACGTGGGGGCCTCGAGCAGTACTTC. It codes for CASSAGVRGGLEQYF.

The genes are TRBV25-1 and TRBJ2-5; D remains unclear. The CDR3 consists of 16 residues. Trimming took 1 base from V and 4 from J, leaving 16 bases between them. Germline CDR1 is MGHDK and CDR2 is SYGVNS. The CDR3 loop is CASSEWAGLSVETQYF. DNA of the CDR3: TGTGCCAGCAGTGAATGGGCCGGGCTCTCTGTAGAGACCCAGTACTTC. The full variable domain, its missing parts supplied by reference TRBV25-1 and TRBJ2-5, is EADIYQTPRYLVIGTGKKITLECSQTMGHDKMYWYQQDPGMELHLIHYSYGVNSTEKGDLSSESTVSRIRTEHFPLTLESARPSHTSQYLCASSEWAGLSVETQYFGPGTRLLVL.

The chain links TRBV19 to TRBJ2-1, with D unresolved. This CDR3 contains 14 residues. CDR1 LNHDA and CDR2 SQIVND come from the germline V gene (reference sequence). The ends were cut back, 3 bases at V and 7 bases at J, with 13 bases in the middle. Written as DNA, the CDR3 is TGTGCCAGTAGTATTAATGTCAGATTAAATGAGCAGTTCTTC. As protein: CASSINVRLNEQFF.

This chain connects TRBV19 to TRBJ1-2; D remains ambiguous. V was pared by 3 bases and J by 3 bases, with 17 bases between. Germline CDR1 reads LNHDA; CDR2 reads SQIVND (reference sequence). The CDR3 is 16 amino acids. In DNA form, the CDR3 reads TGTGCCAGTAGTATTTCCCCCCTGCCCCCCTACTATGGCTACACCTTC. Protein sequence: CASSISPLPPYYGYTF.

This chain links TRBV7-8 with TRBJ1-1; D gene uncertain. Germline loops: CDR1 SGHVS, CDR2 FQNEAQ. V shed 1 base and J shed 1 base, with 7 bases lying between them. The length of the CDR3 is 14 residues. CDR3 loop: CASSLVKSNTEAFF. The CDR3 DNA is TGTGCCAGCAGCTTAGTAAAATCGAACACTGAAGCTTTCTTT. The entire variable domain, with the rest obtained from reference TRBV7-8 and TRBJ1-1, is as follows: GAGVSQSPRYKVAKRGQDVALRCDPISGHVSLFWYQQALGQGPEFLTYFQNEAQLDKSGLPSDRFFAERPEGSVSTLKIQRTQQEDSAVYLCASSLVKSNTEAFFGQGTRLTVV.

The chain couples TRBV9 to TRBJ1-2; possibly TRBD1 for D (5 bases). Trimming stripped 3 bases from V and 4 bases from J, with 10 bases between. The CDR3 is 13 amino acids. Per germline, CDR1 SGDLS and CDR2 YYNGEE. The chain's CDR3 is CASSAGYFYGYTF. DNA of the CDR3: TGTGCCAGCAGCGCAGGGTATTTCTATGGCTACACCTTC.

V and J are TRBV19 and TRBJ1-1, with no clear D. Germline assignment: CDR1 LNHDA and CDR2 SQIVND (reference sequence). V gave up 5 bases and J gave up 6 bases, with 16 bases separating them. There are 14 residues in the CDR3. The chain's CDR3 is CASSPQRANAEAFF. The CDR3 DNA follows: TGTGCCAGTAGTCCCCAACGGGCAAACGCTGAAGCTTTCTTT. The whole variable domain, filled in from reference TRBV19 and TRBJ1-1, reads DGGITQSPKYLFRKEGQNVTLSCEQNLNHDAMYWYRQDPGQGLRLIYYSQIVNDFQKGDIAEGYSVSREKKESFPLTVTSAQKNPTAFYLCASSPQRANAEAFFGQGTRLTVV.

This clone was seen a single time. The chain carries TRBV7-2 and TRBJ1-2, with 11 bases that match TRBD1. Germline CDR1 and CDR2: SGHTA and FQGNSA. CDR3 length equals 15 residues. V was clipped by 6 bases and J by 5 bases; unmatched bases: 8. In DNA form, the CDR3 reads TGTGCCAGCAGAAGGACAGGGGGCGGAGGATATGGCTACACCTTC. This codes for CASRRTGGGGYGYTF. The variable domain in full, completed from reference TRBV7-2 and TRBJ1-2, reads GAGVSQSPSNKVTEKGKDVELRCDPISGHTALYWYRQSLGQGLEFLIYFQGNSAPDKSGLPSDRFSAERTGGSVSTLTIQRTQQEDSAVYLCASRRTGGGGYGYTFGSGTRLTVV.